The 26 T cell receptor beta chains given below trace back to one sample, sequenced in a study of OX40 agonist ivuxolimab in advanced cancers. TCRdb keeps only in-frame clones here, not all; method: immunoSEQ multiplex PCR. The table records more than 80,000 clones, roughly 89% of them present only once. The specimen was CD4+ or CD8+ T cells sorted from blood, collected in a trial of the OX40 agonist ivuxolimab. These receptor sequences come from an adult with an advanced solid tumor such as melanoma, head and neck, liver or kidney cancer.

The count of this clone is one. The V gene is TRBV4-2, the J gene TRBJ2-7; 7 bases align to TRBD2. The CDR3 extends over 15 amino acids. Germline assignment: CDR1 LGHNA and CDR2 YNFKEQ. V was pared by 0 bases and J by 3 bases, with 5 bases of the junction left unmatched. The CDR3 is CASSQDGASGYEQYF. The CDR3 DNA follows: TGTGCCAGCAGCCAAGATGGTGCTAGCGGCTACGAGCAGTACTTC.

The chain is built from TRBV15 and TRBJ2-7; a possible D gene is TRBD1 (5 bases). V was clipped by 0 bases and J by 3 bases, with 6 bases between them. Germline loops: CDR1 LNHNV, CDR2 YYDKDF (reference sequence). The CDR3 contains 13 residues. CDR3: CATSRDQGYEQYF. CDR3 sequence (DNA): TGTGCCACCAGCAGAGATCAGGGCTACGAGCAGTACTTC.

The rearrangement links TRBV28 to TRBJ2-7; the match to TRBD1 covers 7 bases. This CDR3 is built from 14 residues. Germline V lookup: CDR1 MDHEN, CDR2 SYDVKM. The trim removed 6 bases at V and 4 bases at J, leaving 9 bases unmatched. CDR3 amino acids: CASSPVGGHYEQYF. The CDR3 bases are TGTGCCAGCAGCCCTGTAGGGGGCCATTACGAGCAGTACTTC.

V usage is TRBV5-3 and J usage is TRBJ2-4; 8 nucleotides line up with TRBD2. TRBV5-3 is an open reading frame, and its role is uncertain. V shed 0 bases, J shed 3 bases, and the junction held 14 bases outside the gene matches. This CDR3 has 19 amino acids. As DNA, the CDR3 is TGTGCCAGAAGCTTGGAGCCCCTCCGCGGGAGGATGGGCAAAAACATTCAGTACTTC. Translating gives CARSLEPLRGRMGKNIQYF.

This clone is a singleton in its sample. V is TRBV5-1 and J is TRBJ2-5; the match to TRBD2 covers 8 bases. The J call may be faulty, since TRBJ2-7 better matches the DNA end. The germline V gene has CDR1 SGHRS and CDR2 YFSETQ. The CDR3 is made up of 15 amino acids. Here the CDR3 DNA reads TGCGCCAGCAGCCCATGGACTAGCTCGGCGTACGAGCAGTACTTC. It specifies CASSPWTSSAYEQYF.

The V call is TRBV7-9, the J call TRBJ1-2; 7 bases align to TRBD1. V was clipped by 4 bases and J by 6 bases; unmatched bases: 2. This CDR3 region has 12 residues. CDR1 and CDR2 (germline): SEHNR, FQNEAQ (reference sequence). CDR3 in amino acids: CASSSDRDGYTF. The CDR3 DNA follows: TGTGCCAGCAGCTCAGACAGGGATGGCTACACCTTC.

The chain carries TRBV19 and TRBJ1-1, with 10 nucleotides matching TRBD1. After removal of 4 bases from V and 7 bases from J, the junction contained 3 bases not matched to a gene. This CDR3 is 13 amino acids long. The germline gives CDR1 LNHDA, CDR2 SQIVND (reference sequence). The CDR3 DNA sequence: TGTGCCAGTAGTACGACAGGGGGCGGTGAAGCTTTCTTT. It yields the protein CASSTTGGGEAFF.

J is TRBJ2-1 and V is TRBV7-2, with a weak D call TRBD2 (5 bases). The ends were cut back, 4 bases at V and 2 bases at J, with 21 bases in the middle. Germline V CDR1 and CDR2: SGHTA, FQGNSA. The CDR3 has 18 amino acids. The CDR3 spells CASSYSDRARGPYNEQFF. CDR3 DNA: TGTGCCAGCAGCTACTCAGATAGAGCGAGAGGGCCCTACAATGAGCAGTTCTTC.

The chain links TRBV27 to TRBJ1-2; D might be TRBD1 (6 bases). Germline assignment: CDR1 MNHEY and CDR2 SMNVEV (reference sequence). V was shortened by 6 bases and J by 3 bases, with 14 bases between the two germline ends. This CDR3 is 14 amino acids long. DNA of the CDR3: TGTGCCAGCAGCACTACAGGGTTTTACTATGGCTACACCTTC. This translates into CASSTTGFYYGYTF.

The chain combines TRBV19 with TRBJ2-3; 7 nucleotides align to TRBD1. The CDR3 is 18 residues long. The germline CDR1 and CDR2 sequences are LNHDA and SQIVND (reference sequence). V lost 3 bases, J lost 4 bases, and 16 bases stayed unmatched. The CDR3 protein is CASSIKGSLGDRPDTQYF. The CDR3 DNA is TGTGCCAGTAGTATTAAAGGCTCTTTGGGGGACAGACCAGATACGCAGTATTTT. Drawing the rest from reference TRBV19 and TRBJ2-3, the complete variable domain is DGGITQSPKYLFRKEGQNVTLSCEQNLNHDAMYWYRQDPGQGLRLIYYSQIVNDFQKGDIAEGYSVSREKKESFPLTVTSAQKNPTAFYLCASSIKGSLGDRPDTQYFGPGTRLTVL.

This clone was found once. The rearrangement links TRBV13 to TRBJ1-1; maybe TRBD1 (5 bases). Deletions cut 5 bases from V and 6 bases from J, with 10 bases between. The germline CDR1 and CDR2 sequences are PRHDT and FYEKMQ (reference sequence). This CDR3 contains 12 residues. The DNA for the CDR3 is TGTGCCAGCAGCCCCGGGACGGCTGAAGCTTTCTTT. Protein sequence: CASSPGTAEAFF.

V is TRBV7-9 and J is TRBJ2-7; 10 bases agree with TRBD2. J gave up 5 bases and V 1 base, and 5 bases lay outside the gene matches. This CDR3 is built from 15 residues. Germline V gene sequence: CDR1 SEHNR, CDR2 FQNEAQ (reference sequence). In DNA, the CDR3 is TGTGCCAGCAGCTTAGAACTAGCGGGATCCCACGAGCAGTACTTC. This encodes CASSLELAGSHEQYF.

The chain recombines TRBV6-1 with TRBJ2-7; 8 bases line up with TRBD1. The CDR3 length is 13 residues. The trim removed 4 bases at V and 5 bases at J, leaving 4 bases unmatched. Germline lookup yields CDR1 MNHNS and CDR2 SASEGT. The CDR3 nucleotides read TGTGCCAGCAGTGGGACAGGGTTGAACGAGCAGTACTTC. The encoded protein is CASSGTGLNEQYF.

V and J are TRBV5-1 and TRBJ1-2, with 7 bases matching TRBD1. CDR1 and CDR2 from the germline V gene are SGHRS and YFSETQ. This CDR3 contains 18 residues. The ends lost 0 bases at V and 4 bases at J; junction bases unmatched: 15. In nucleotides, the CDR3 is TGCGCCAGCAGCTTGGACCCCTGGACAGGCGAAAGCTCCTATGGCTACACCTTC. It yields the protein CASSLDPWTGESSYGYTF. Filled out from reference TRBV5-1 and TRBJ1-2, the complete variable domain reads KAGVTQTPRYLIKTRGQQVTLSCSPISGHRSVSWYQQTPGQGLQFLFEYFSETQRNKGNFPGRFSGRQFSNSRSEMNVSTLELGDSALYLCASSLDPWTGESSYGYTFGSGTRLTVV.

The CDR3 loop is CASSESSGGVETQYF. The CDR3 DNA sequence: TGTGCCAGCAGTGAATCGTCGGGGGGCGTGGAGACCCAGTACTTC. The rearrangement joins TRBV6-1 to TRBJ2-5, with D perhaps matching TRBD2 (7 bases). Germline V lookup: CDR1 MNHNS, CDR2 SASEGT. Trimming removed 2 bases at V and 5 bases at J, with 15 bases between. This CDR3 contains 15 residues.

This clone was seen only once. This chain uses TRBV5-6 with TRBJ2-2; the match to TRBD2 covers 9 bases. With 3 bases clipped from V and 5 bases from J, the junction kept 5 bases outside the gene matches. Germline V gives CDR1 SGHDT, CDR2 YYEEEE. This CDR3 region has 15 residues. The CDR3 loop reads CASSWTSVMTGELFF. The CDR3 DNA follows: TGTGCCAGCAGCTGGACTAGCGTGATGACCGGGGAGCTGTTTTTT.

This chain connects TRBV9 to TRBJ1-5, with 8 bases lining up with TRBD1. Germline lookup yields CDR1 SGDLS and CDR2 YYNGEE. The CDR3 spans 16 residues. Germline trimming cut 2 bases from V and 7 bases from J; bases unmatched to any gene: 11. CDR3 sequence reads: CASSVTPDRAGQPQHF. As DNA, the CDR3 is TGTGCCAGCAGCGTCACACCGGACAGGGCTGGGCAGCCCCAGCATTTT.

The rearrangement joins TRBV7-8 to TRBJ1-5; D is ambiguous. CDR1 is SGHVS and CDR2 is FQNEAQ in the germline V gene. The CDR3 is made up of 17 amino acids. Trimming pared 1 base from V and 5 bases from J, leaving 18 bases between. CDR3 nucleotides: TGTGCCAGCAGCTTAGAGTCGAGGGAGCAAGGTGATCAGCCCCAGCATTTT. Encoded protein: CASSLESREQGDQPQHF. The full variable domain, its missing parts supplied by reference TRBV7-8 and TRBJ1-5, is GAGVSQSPRYKVAKRGQDVALRCDPISGHVSLFWYQQALGQGPEFLTYFQNEAQLDKSGLPSDRFFAERPEGSVSTLKIQRTQQEDSAVYLCASSLESREQGDQPQHFGDGTRLSIL.

The V call is TRBV30, the J call TRBJ1-6, with 7 bases identical to TRBD1. Trimming cost V 4 bases and J 6 bases; bases outside gene matches: 6. The length of the CDR3 is 14 residues. Germline assignment: CDR1 GTSNPN and CDR2 SVGIG (reference sequence). The CDR3 loop reads CAWTPTGFNSPLHF. CDR3 bases: TGTGCCTGGACCCCGACAGGGTTTAATTCACCCCTCCACTTT.

The CDR3 bases are TGTGCCAGCACCCCCGACGGGAGCTCTGGAAACACCATATATTTT. Translation: CASTPDGSSGNTIYF. The genes are TRBV6-6 and TRBJ1-3, with D uncertain. Between the trimmed V and J ends, which lost 7 bases and 0 bases, there was a span of 13 bases. The length of the CDR3 is 15 residues. The germline V gene encodes CDR1 MNHNY and CDR2 SVGAGI (reference sequence).

The CDR3 spells CASSARGTVHIYEQYF. The DNA for the CDR3 is TGTGCCAGCAGCGCGCGAGGGACAGTACATATCTACGAGCAGTACTTC. This chain connects TRBV11-3 to TRBJ2-7; TRBD1 aligns across 7 bases. Trimming took 5 bases from V and 3 from J; bases not matched to a gene: 13. The germline gives CDR1 SGHNT, CDR2 YENEEA. The CDR3 covers 16 residues.

The DNA for the CDR3 is TGTGCCAGCAGCTTATCAATAGTGCTGTCAACGGGCTATGGCTACACCTTC. Its protein product is CASSLSIVLSTGYGYTF. The chain links TRBV7-9 to TRBJ1-2; D is ambiguous. V was clipped by 2 bases and J by 4 bases, with 20 bases between them. Germline V CDR1 and CDR2: SEHNR, FQNEAQ (reference sequence). The CDR3 has 17 residues.

A few counts support this clone. The chain carries TRBV9 and TRBJ2-7, with a tentative D call TRBD1 (5 bases). V gave up 7 bases and J gave up 6 bases, with 17 bases separating them. CDR1 is SGDLS and CDR2 is YYNGEE in the germline V gene. This CDR3 region has 13 residues. CDR3 sequence (DNA): TGTGCCAGCGCGCCTGGGGCTGGTACCGAGCAGTACTTC. As protein: CASAPGAGTEQYF.

This clone was detected once. The chain recombines TRBV6-1 with TRBJ2-3; 10 nucleotides agree with TRBD2. With 2 bases clipped from V and 2 bases from J, the junction kept 4 bases outside the gene matches. CDR3 length equals 16 residues. The V gene's germline CDR1 is MNHNS and CDR2 SASEGT. The CDR3 DNA follows: TGTGCCAGCAGTGAAAAGGGACTAGCGTTCACAGATACGCAGTATTTT. This encodes CASSEKGLAFTDTQYF.

This chain links TRBV19 with TRBJ2-7; TRBD2 matches 7 bases. Trimming cost V 9 bases and J 4 bases; bases outside gene matches: 18. CDR1 is LNHDA and CDR2 is SQIVND in the germline V gene (reference sequence). The CDR3 spans 16 residues. The CDR3 is CASTGTTLTGGYEQYF. CDR3 DNA sequence: TGTGCCAGCACCGGGACTACCCTCACCGGGGGATACGAGCAGTACTTC.

The chain uses TRBV25-1 and TRBJ2-3; 7 bases fit TRBD1. The CDR3 is made up of 18 amino acids. CDR1 and CDR2 from the germline V gene are MGHDK and SYGVNS. Trimming cost V 2 bases and J 0 bases; bases outside gene matches: 11. Here the CDR3 DNA reads TGTGCCAGCAGTGAAAGACAGGGCACTGTTTCTAGCACAGATACGCAGTATTTT. Protein product: CASSERQGTVSSTDTQYF. The full variable domain, with the rest looked up from reference TRBV25-1 and TRBJ2-3, is EADIYQTPRYLVIGTGKKITLECSQTMGHDKMYWYQQDPGMELHLIHYSYGVNSTEKGDLSSESTVSRIRTEHFPLTLESARPSHTSQYLCASSERQGTVSSTDTQYFGPGTRLTVL.